These 9 T cell receptor beta chains were all obtained from the same sample, sequenced in a study of blood T cells in healthy people across ages. A second PCR, run for roughly 6 to 11 cycles, used a sample-barcoded 5' primer plus a J-beta primer mix. TCRdb re-derived calls from the 5' RACE reads in MiXCR, one entry per CDR3 protein. The sample carries 600,000 to 800,000 distinct CDR3 sequences, under 25% recorded once. Sequenced sample: blood. The receptors were sampled from a man in his 70s in good health.

The J gene is TRBJ2-6, the V gene TRBV5-1, with no clear D. Germline lookup yields CDR1 SGHRS and CDR2 YFSETQ. The CDR3 totals 15 residues. The V end was cut by 0 bases, the J end by 2 bases, with 6 bases between. The CDR3 region has the DNA TGCGCCAGCAGCTTGGAATTCCCTGGGGCCAACGTCCTGACTTTC. This encodes CASSLEFPGANVLTF.

This clonotype was counted only a few times. This chain connects TRBV5-1 to TRBJ2-2; D gene uncertain. The CDR3 consists of 13 residues. The germline gives CDR1 SGHRS, CDR2 YFSETQ. Trimming cost V 4 bases and J 6 bases, with 10 bases left between them. The CDR3 reads CASSPDNAGELFF. The DNA of the CDR3 is TGCGCCAGCAGCCCAGACAATGCCGGGGAGCTGTTTTTT.

The rearrangement uses TRBV28 and TRBJ1-1; D gene ambiguous. The length of the CDR3 is 12 residues. Between the trimmed V and J ends, which lost 2 bases and 7 bases, there was a span of 8 bases. The germline CDR1 and CDR2 sequences are MDHEN and SYDVKM. CDR3 residues: CASSLVGYEAFF. The CDR3 nucleotides read TGTGCCAGCAGTTTAGTGGGGTATGAAGCTTTCTTT.

CDR3 region: CAWTYRVSNTEAFF. DNA for the CDR3: TGTGCCTGGACTTACAGGGTTTCGAACACTGAAGCTTTCTTT. V and J are TRBV30 and TRBJ1-1, with D possibly TRBD1 on 6 matching bases. The CDR3 runs to 14 residues. The V and J ends lost 4 bases and 1 base respectively, with 13 bases between them. Germline V gene sequence: CDR1 GTSNPN, CDR2 SVGIG (reference sequence).

The chain joins TRBV5-1 to TRBJ1-4; D gene ambiguous. Germline CDR1 reads SGHRS; CDR2 reads YFSETQ. The germline V and J ends were trimmed by 0 bases and 7 bases, with 10 bases remaining between them. The CDR3 runs 14 residues. For the CDR3, the DNA is TGCGCCAGCAGCTTGGGTCAGGACGGTGAAAAACTGTTTTTT. Encoded protein: CASSLGQDGEKLFF. The entire variable domain, with the rest obtained from reference TRBV5-1 and TRBJ1-4, is as follows: KAGVTQTPRYLIKTRGQQVTLSCSPISGHRSVSWYQQTPGQGLQFLFEYFSETQRNKGNFPGRFSGRQFSNSRSEMNVSTLELGDSALYLCASSLGQDGEKLFFGSGTQLSVL.

This clonotype was recorded at least ten times. The V gene is TRBV2, the J gene TRBJ2-7, with TRBD2 matching 10 bases. CDR1 is SNHLY, CDR2 FYNNEI, per germline. The CDR3 is made up of 15 amino acids. V dropped 3 bases and J dropped 4; count of bases not matched to a gene: 6. Written as DNA, the CDR3 is TGTGCCAGCAGTGATCAGCGGGAGGGATTATACGAGCAGTACTTC. Translated, it gives CASSDQREGLYEQYF. Using reference TRBV2 and TRBJ2-7 for the parts outside the CDR3, the full variable domain is EPEVTQTPSHQVTQMGQEVILRCVPISNHLYFYWYRQILGQKVEFLVSFYNNEISEKSEIFDDQFSVERPDGSNFTLKIRSTKLEDSAMYFCASSDQREGLYEQYFGPGTRLTVT.

The rearrangement links TRBV7-9 to TRBJ1-1; 8 nucleotides match TRBD1. The CDR3 spans 12 residues. In germline, CDR1 is SEHNR, CDR2 FQNEAQ (reference sequence). The V gene end was trimmed by 7 bases and the J gene end by 6 bases; junction bases not matched to a gene: 4. CDR3 nucleotide sequence: TGTGCCAGCAACCTACAGGGGGCTGAAGCTTTCTTT. Residues: CASNLQGAEAFF.

The chain couples TRBV7-9 to TRBJ2-1, with 9 bases that match TRBD2. The CDR3 has 14 amino acids. V dropped 5 bases and J dropped 4; count of bases not matched to a gene: 3. CDR1 is SEHNR, CDR2 FQNEAQ, per germline (reference sequence). The DNA of the CDR3 is TGTGCCAGCAGCACCCTAGCGGGATACAATGAGCAGTTCTTC. The encoded protein is CASSTLAGYNEQFF.

The V and J genes are TRBV2 and TRBJ2-2; TRBD2 aligns across 10 bases. V lost 1 base to trimming and J lost 6 bases; unmatched junction nucleotides: 11. There are 18 residues in the CDR3. The V gene's germline CDR1 is SNHLY and CDR2 FYNNEI. This CDR3 reads CASSEGKSLAGVSGELFF. CDR3 DNA sequence: TGTGCCAGCAGTGAAGGGAAGAGTCTAGCGGGAGTTTCCGGGGAGCTGTTTTTT.